The 25 T cell receptor beta chains below were found in one sample sequenced in a study of blood T cell repertoires in COVID-19. Produced via immunoSEQ multiplex PCR; TCRdb's table is partial and in-frame only. The data hold tens of thousands of clones, with approximately 86% observed a single time. Material for sequencing was peripheral blood. The source is a man aged 35-49 years with COVID-19, enrolled during active disease.

The chain uses TRBV14 and TRBJ1-2; no clear D gene. Between the trimmed V and J ends, which lost 0 bases and 6 bases, there was a span of 11 bases. Germline values: CDR1 SGHDN, CDR2 FVKESK. The CDR3 spans 14 residues. CDR3 region: CASSQDEGSDGYTF. In nucleotides, the CDR3 is TGTGCCAGCAGCCAAGATGAGGGATCGGATGGCTACACCTTC.

The chain uses TRBV3-1 (or the pseudogene TRBV3-2) and TRBJ2-3, with D possibly TRBD1 on 6 matching bases. CDR1 LGHDT and CDR2 YNNKEL come from the germline V gene (reference sequence). Trimming left V 1 base short and J 2 bases short, with 10 bases between. This CDR3 region has 15 residues. The CDR3 loop reads CASSQGGDTTDTQYF. Written as DNA, the CDR3 is TGTGCCAGCAGCCAAGGAGGGGACACCACAGATACGCAGTATTTT.

This clone was seen a few times. This chain links TRBV4-2 with TRBJ1-1; 10 nucleotides match TRBD1. There are 15 residues in the CDR3. From germline, CDR1 is LGHNA and CDR2 YNFKEQ. Unmatched junction bases numbered 2, after V lost 1 base and J lost 3 bases. CDR3 residues: CASSQVGQGYTEAFF. The CDR3 coding sequence is TGTGCCAGCAGCCAAGTGGGACAGGGGTACACTGAAGCTTTCTTT.

This clone was counted a single time. V and J are TRBV3-1 (or the pseudogene TRBV3-2) and TRBJ2-2; D call uncertain. CDR1 LGHDT and CDR2 YNNKEL come from the germline V gene (reference sequence). The CDR3 contains 14 residues. Trimming took off 0 bases at V and 2 bases at J, with 4 bases between the two ends. CDR3 in amino acids: CASSQEANTGELFF. DNA of the CDR3: TGTGCCAGCAGCCAAGAGGCCAACACCGGGGAGCTGTTTTTT.

The chain carries TRBV5-8 and TRBJ2-2; 7 positions agree with TRBD1. The CDR3 sequence is 16 residues long. The J segment lost 0 bases and the V segment lost 4 bases, leaving 6 bases of the junction unmatched. CDR1 is SGHTS, CDR2 YDEGEE, per germline. The CDR3 coding sequence is TGTGCCAGCAGCGTCACCGGGACAGCGAACACCGGGGAGCTGTTTTTT. As protein: CASSVTGTANTGELFF.

This chain connects TRBV28 to TRBJ1-6; 8 bases match TRBD1. The CDR3 sequence is 18 residues long. The germline CDR1 and CDR2 sequences are MDHEN and SYDVKM. The ends lost 4 bases at V and 0 bases at J; junction bases unmatched: 8. This CDR3 reads CASSSWTGRPSYNSPLHF. The CDR3 region has the DNA TGTGCCAGCAGTTCTTGGACAGGGCGACCCTCCTATAATTCACCCCTCCACTTT.

This clone turned up a few times. V is TRBV5-4 and J is TRBJ2-5; D unresolved. This CDR3 has 12 amino acids. Trimming pared 4 bases from V and 9 bases from J, leaving 13 bases between. In germline, CDR1 is SGHNT, CDR2 YYREEE (reference sequence). The CDR3 DNA reads TGTGCCAGCAGCGGCGACTCCATCTCCCAGTACTTC. It translates to CASSGDSISQYF.

This clone was found a few times. The chain uses TRBV19 and TRBJ2-2; no reliable D call. V shed 3 bases and J shed 4 bases, with 9 bases lying between them. CDR3 length: 14 residues. Germline lookup yields CDR1 LNHDA and CDR2 SQIVND (reference sequence). CDR3 loop: CASSMATITGELFF. Here the CDR3 DNA reads TGTGCCAGTAGTATGGCAACTATCACCGGGGAGCTGTTTTTT.

This rearrangement joins TRBV7-9 to TRBJ1-2; 9 nucleotides match TRBD1. CDR1 is SEHNR, CDR2 FQNEAQ, per germline (reference sequence). The CDR3 has 14 amino acids. The ends lost 5 bases at V and 5 bases at J; junction bases unmatched: 6. Here the CDR3 DNA reads TGTGCCAGCAGCGGACAGGGGACCGGTTATGGCTACACCTTC. Its protein is CASSGQGTGYGYTF.

The J gene is TRBJ1-5, the V gene TRBV28; 10 bases fit TRBD1. Germline CDR1 is MDHEN and CDR2 is SYDVKM. V lost 5 bases, J lost 5 bases, and 0 bases stayed unmatched. The CDR3 consists of 13 residues. The DNA of the CDR3 is TGTGCCAGCAGTGGGACAGGGGATCAGCCCCAGCATTTT. Translated: CASSGTGDQPQHF.

The genes are TRBV5-4 and TRBJ1-2; the D gene is possibly TRBD1 (5 bases). V was cut by 4 bases and J by 3 bases, with 16 bases left in between. The CDR3 covers 15 residues. Germline CDR1 reads SGHNT; CDR2 reads YYREEE (reference sequence). CDR3 coding DNA: TGTGCCAGCAGCAACCCTCTGGCGGGGGACTATGGCTACACCTTC. This translates into CASSNPLAGDYGYTF.

This rearrangement joins TRBV28 to TRBJ2-2, with 11 positions matching TRBD1. V lost 3 bases, J lost 4 bases, and 4 bases stayed unmatched. This CDR3 is built from 16 residues. Germline-derived CDR1 and CDR2 are MDHEN and SYDVKM. In DNA form, the CDR3 reads TGTGCCAGCAGTTTTGGGGACAGGGGGTTCACCGGGGAGCTGTTTTTT. As protein: CASSFGDRGFTGELFF.

This chain uses TRBV29-1 with TRBJ2-3, with 12 bases matching TRBD1. The germline V gene has CDR1 SQVTM and CDR2 ANQGSEA. The junction had 10 bases not matched to a gene; V was cut back by 2 bases and J by 4 bases. The CDR3 contains 17 residues. The CDR3 DNA is TGCAGCGTTGAACCGGGACAGGGGGCCGCCCGTCCAGATACGCAGTATTTT. Its translation: CSVEPGQGAARPDTQYF.

This clone has only one observation. The V call is TRBV6-5, the J call TRBJ1-5; 9 bases agree with TRBD1. The CDR3 extends over 15 amino acids. Germline V gene sequence: CDR1 MNHEY, CDR2 SVGAGI. V trimming: 8 bases; J trimming: 7 bases; junction bases outside the gene matches: 12. CDR3 in amino acids: CASGIRDRVGQPQHF. CDR3 DNA sequence: TGTGCCAGCGGAATCCGGGACAGGGTGGGCCAGCCCCAGCATTTT.

The chain has TRBV12-3 or TRBV12-4 and TRBJ1-6, with D unclear. CDR3 size: 12 residues. V lost 5 bases and J lost 8, with 7 bases in between. This CDR3 is CASSVGYSPLHF. CDR3 sequence (DNA): TGTGCCAGCAGTGTCGGGTATTCACCCCTCCACTTT.

This rearrangement joins TRBV27 to TRBJ2-1; no clear D. The germline V gene encodes CDR1 MNHEY and CDR2 SMNVEV (reference sequence). The V end was cut by 4 bases, the J end by 4 bases, with 8 bases between. The CDR3 sequence is 13 residues long. The CDR3 is CASSSIEYNEQFF. For the CDR3, the DNA is TGTGCCAGCAGTTCGATAGAATACAATGAGCAGTTCTTC.

This chain links TRBV4-2 with TRBJ2-2, with D possibly matching TRBD2 (6 bases). The V end was cut by 0 bases, the J end by 6 bases, with 17 bases between. The CDR3 is made up of 17 amino acids. The germline gives CDR1 LGHNA, CDR2 YNFKEQ. Written as DNA, the CDR3 is TGTGCCAGCAGCCAAGACAGAACCCGGGGAGGAGCCGGGGAGCTGTTTTTT. Protein sequence: CASSQDRTRGGAGELFF.

The chain combines TRBV5-4 with TRBJ2-7; 12 bases map to TRBD1. Looked up from germline, CDR1 is SGHNT and CDR2 is YYREEE (reference sequence). V shed 4 bases, J shed 6 bases, and the junction held 8 bases outside the gene matches. The CDR3 runs 15 residues. CDR3 region: CASSRTGTGGAEQYF. The DNA of the CDR3 is TGTGCCAGCAGCCGGACCGGGACAGGGGGCGCCGAGCAGTACTTC. The full variable domain, completed using reference TRBV5-4 and TRBJ2-7, is ETGVTQSPTHLIKTRGQQVTLRCSSQSGHNTVSWYQQALGQGPQFIFQYYREEENGRGNFPPRFSGLQFPNYSSELNVNALELDDSALYLCASSRTGTGGAEQYFGPGTRLTVT.

J is TRBJ1-1 and V is TRBV27, with a weak D call TRBD1 (5 bases). Germline V gene lookup returns CDR1 MNHEY and CDR2 SMNVEV (reference sequence). Trimming left V 3 bases short and J 6 bases short, with 17 bases between. The CDR3 loop spans 15 amino acids. Written as DNA, the CDR3 is TGTGCCAGCAGTTTCCCTGCCCAGGGCCACCCTGAAGCTTTCTTT. Translated, it gives CASSFPAQGHPEAFF.

The V and J genes are TRBV5-1 and TRBJ1-6; no reliable D call. This CDR3 is built from 16 residues. CDR1 is SGHRS and CDR2 is YFSETQ in the germline V gene. V was pared by 5 bases and J by 0 bases, with 12 bases between. CDR3 bases: TGCGCCAGCAGTGTGCAGGCGAGCTCCTATAATTCACCCCTCCACTTT. It is translated as CASSVQASSYNSPLHF.

The V gene is TRBV29-1, the J gene TRBJ2-5; TRBD1 might be the D (6 bases). The germline V gene encodes CDR1 SQVTM and CDR2 ANQGSEA. This CDR3 is built from 13 residues. Trimming removed 6 bases at V and 2 bases at J, with 13 bases between. Here the CDR3 DNA reads TGCAGCGTCAGGGGAGAATCACAAGAGACCCAGTACTTC. Translation gives CSVRGESQETQYF.

The chain uses TRBV5-5 and TRBJ2-3; 12 nucleotides agree with TRBD1. The length of the CDR3 is 14 residues. With 3 bases clipped from V and 5 bases from J, the junction kept 1 base outside the gene matches. Germline loops: CDR1 SGHKS, CDR2 YYEKEE (reference sequence). The CDR3 DNA is TGTGCCAGCAGCTGGGACAGGGGGCAAGATACGCAGTATTTT. Protein: CASSWDRGQDTQYF. The full variable domain, completed using reference TRBV5-5 and TRBJ2-3, is DAGVTQSPTHLIKTRGQQVTLRCSPISGHKSVSWYQQVLGQGPQFIFQYYEKEERGRGNFPDRFSARQFPNYSSELNVNALLLGDSALYLCASSWDRGQDTQYFGPGTRLTVL.

This clone came up once. The chain has TRBV5-4 and TRBJ1-4; TRBD1 agrees at 7 bases. This CDR3 comprises 13 residues. The ends lost 4 bases at V and 8 bases at J; junction bases unmatched: 5. CDR1 is SGHNT, CDR2 YYREEE, per germline (reference sequence). The CDR3 bases are TGTGCCAGCAGCCCACAGGGGCAAGAAAAACTGTTTTTT. Its protein is CASSPQGQEKLFF. The variable domain in full, with the rest retrieved from reference TRBV5-4 and TRBJ1-4, is ETGVTQSPTHLIKTRGQQVTLRCSSQSGHNTVSWYQQALGQGPQFIFQYYREEENGRGNFPPRFSGLQFPNYSSELNVNALELDDSALYLCASSPQGQEKLFFGSGTQLSVL.

The chain joins TRBV4-1 to TRBJ2-7; D may be TRBD1 (6 bases). Germline loops: CDR1 MGHRA, CDR2 YSYEKL. The CDR3 totals 13 residues. The V gene lost 0 bases and the J gene lost 6 bases, with 9 bases spanning the gap. CDR3 in amino acids: CASSQDGRGEQYF. CDR3 in DNA: TGCGCCAGCAGCCAAGACGGCAGGGGCGAGCAGTACTTC.

The chain joins TRBV10-3 to TRBJ2-3, with TRBD2 as a possible D gene (6 bases). Germline V gene data show CDR1 as ENHRY and CDR2 as SYGVKD. V lost 2 bases and J lost 14, with 14 bases in between. The CDR3 covers 12 residues. The CDR3: CAISERGSPGYF. In DNA, the CDR3 is TGTGCCATCAGTGAGCGGGGGTCGCCGGGGTATTTT.